This T cell receptor (beta chain) was captured in a study of blood T cells in healthy people across ages. Combining a sample-barcoded 5' primer with a J-beta primer mix, a second PCR ran for roughly 7 to 12 cycles. One entry per CDR3 protein results from TCRdb running MiXCR on the 5' RACE reads. The data contain approximately 800,000 distinct CDR3 sequences, roughly 46% of them singletons. Points from the study as a whole: Diversity figures based on one million T cells were deemed too low. TCR beta diversity per million T cells fell roughly linearly with age. Unknown donor CMV status possibly confounded expanded clonotype changes.

Concerning this clonotype itself: Its specificity is unknown.

This sequence was found in a man aged 80 or over in good health. Material: blood.

CDR3 sequence: CASSEGRSGYTF. CDR3 nucleotides: TGCGCCAGCAGCGAAGGACGAAGTGGCTACACCTTC. V and J are TRBV5-1 and TRBJ1-2, with D uncertain. The V gene's germline CDR1 is SGHRS and CDR2 YFSETQ. The V and J ends lost 4 bases and 7 bases respectively, with 11 bases between them. This CDR3 has 12 amino acids.